The 15 T cell receptor beta chains listed next were all sequenced from one sample in a study of cytomegalovirus exposure and HLA in healthy donors. The PCR contained 60 Vbeta and 13 Jbeta primers. Clones were read by immunoSEQ multiplex PCR, and TCRdb kept only the in-frame ones, dropping some. The sample has more than 100,000 clones; approximately 80% are singletons. The sequencing input was PBMCs. These receptors all stem from a female donor in good health and CMV-seropositive.

The V gene is TRBV30, the J gene TRBJ2-5; 9 bases agree with TRBD1. The tail of the sequence fits TRBJ2-7 better, so the J call may be wrong. Germline V gene sequence: CDR1 GTSNPN, CDR2 SVGIG (reference sequence). CDR3 length: 12 residues. CDR3 bases: TGTGCCGCCGGGACAGGGAGGTACGAGCAGTACTTC. The encoded protein is CAAGTGRYEQYF.

The chain couples TRBV29-1 to TRBJ1-1; 9 positions agree with TRBD1. Trimming cost V 7 bases and J 3 bases; bases outside gene matches: 9. Germline V gives CDR1 SQVTM, CDR2 ANQGSEA. This CDR3 comprises 14 residues. The DNA of the CDR3 is TGCAGCGCTAGAGACAGGGGGACCCACACTGAAGCTTTCTTT. Translation: CSARDRGTHTEAFF.

Here the CDR3 reads CAISESRPSYEQYF. The CDR3 region has the DNA TGTGCCATCAGTGAGTCCAGGCCTTCCTACGAGCAGTACTTC. The V gene is TRBV10-3, the J gene TRBJ2-7; D call uncertain. Trimming took 0 bases from V and 1 from J, leaving 7 bases between them. The germline CDR1 and CDR2 sequences are ENHRY and SYGVKD. This CDR3 is built from 14 residues.

V is TRBV11-1 and J is TRBJ2-1, with TRBD1 matching 7 bases. CDR3 length: 13 amino acids. From germline, CDR1 is SGHAT and CDR2 FQDESV (reference sequence). The J segment lost 7 bases and the V segment lost 1 base, leaving 1 base of the junction unmatched. The CDR3 sequence: CASSLEQGNEQFF. The DNA for the CDR3 is TGTGCCAGCAGCTTAGAACAGGGGAATGAGCAGTTCTTC.

This clone has just a few counts. The chain combines TRBV6-1 with TRBJ1-2, with D possibly matching TRBD1 (5 bases). The CDR3 is 14 amino acids. In germline, CDR1 is MNHNS, CDR2 SASEGT. Trimming shortened V by 7 bases and J by 3 bases, and 15 bases separated the two germline ends. The CDR3 DNA is TGTGCCAGCAAGCCCCTACAGGAATACTATGGCTACACCTTC. This sequence encodes CASKPLQEYYGYTF.

This chain links TRBV5-1 with TRBJ2-7; 11 bases are shared with TRBD2. J lost 6 bases, V lost 1 base, and 3 bases had no gene match. Germline CDR1 reads SGHRS; CDR2 reads YFSETQ. This CDR3 comprises 14 residues. The CDR3 is CASSLFLAGGEQYF. The DNA of the CDR3 is TGCGCCAGCAGCTTGTTTCTAGCGGGAGGCGAGCAGTACTTC.

A word on this clone: The same CDR3 can be traced to other DNA sequences in this sample. The chain couples TRBV27 to TRBJ2-1; 9 nucleotides match TRBD1. In germline, CDR1 is MNHEY, CDR2 SMNVEV (reference sequence). Unmatched junction bases numbered 10, after V lost 4 bases and J lost 9 bases. The CDR3 is 15 amino acids. The DNA for the CDR3 is TGTGCCAGCAGTTCACGACAGGGGGGGGGTTTTGAGCAGTTCTTC. Translated, it gives CASSSRQGGGFEQFF.

V and J are TRBV27 and TRBJ2-1; 13 bases match TRBD2. The V and J ends lost 3 bases and 6 bases, in that order; junction bases with no gene match: 5. The CDR3 totals 16 residues. Germline V gene data show CDR1 as MNHEY and CDR2 as SMNVEV (reference sequence). The CDR3: CASSFPRTSGSNEQFF. The CDR3 coding sequence is TGTGCCAGCAGTTTCCCGAGGACTAGCGGGAGCAATGAGCAGTTCTTC.

The chain joins TRBV4-2 to TRBJ2-1; 8 bases agree with TRBD2. In germline, CDR1 is LGHNA, CDR2 YNFKEQ. This CDR3 contains 16 residues. Trimming took 2 bases from V and 8 from J; bases not matched to a gene: 11. The CDR3 spells CASSQLGSGSVDEQFF. The CDR3 bases are TGTGCCAGCAGCCAATTGGGGAGCGGGAGCGTAGATGAGCAGTTCTTC.

CDR3 in DNA: TGTGCCAGCAGTTCGACAGGGGACCGCACAGATACGCAGTATTTT. Its translation is CASSSTGDRTDTQYF. J is TRBJ2-3 and V is TRBV28, with 8 positions matching TRBD1. The CDR3 is 15 residues long. V lost 4 bases to trimming and J lost 1 base; unmatched junction nucleotides: 4. Germline CDR1 is MDHEN and CDR2 is SYDVKM.

About this clone itself: Germline is not matched at one junction end, which may reflect a read error. V is TRBV7-9 and J is TRBJ2-7; perhaps TRBD1 as D (5 bases). Germline CDR1 SEHNR, CDR2 FQNEAQ (reference sequence). This CDR3 region has 13 residues. The CDR3 DNA sequence: TGTTCCAGCCAACCTACAGGTTCGCACGAGCAGTACTTC. This translates into CSSQPTGSHEQYF.

V gene TRBV18 combines with J gene TRBJ2-2; 10 nucleotides align to TRBD1. The CDR3 runs to 20 residues. Germline V gene lookup returns CDR1 KGHSH and CDR2 LQKENI. Germline trimming cut 3 bases from V and 1 base from J; bases unmatched to any gene: 14. CDR3 region: CASSPTPGQGFAENTGELFF. In DNA form, the CDR3 reads TGTGCCAGCTCACCCACGCCGGGACAGGGGTTTGCGGAGAACACCGGGGAGCTGTTTTTT.

The genes are TRBV29-1 and TRBJ1-2; D is uncertain. The germline V and J ends were trimmed by 6 bases and 0 bases, with 11 bases remaining between them. From germline, CDR1 is SQVTM and CDR2 ANQGSEA. CDR3 size: 13 residues. CDR3: CSVRILANYGYTF. The CDR3 bases are TGCAGCGTCCGAATTTTAGCTAACTATGGCTACACCTTC. Based on the CDR3 plus reference TRBV29-1 and TRBJ1-2, the full variable domain is SAVISQKPSRDICQRGTSLTIQCQVDSQVTMMFWYRQQPGQSLTLIATANQGSEATYESGFVIDKFPISRPNLTFSTLTVSNMSPEDSSIYLCSVRILANYGYTFGSGTRLTVV.

The rearrangement links TRBV5-1 to TRBJ1-6, with 9 bases that match TRBD1. Germline V gives CDR1 SGHRS, CDR2 YFSETQ. This CDR3 has 14 residues. With V trimmed by 3 bases and J by 10 bases, 5 bases remained unmatched. The DNA for the CDR3 is TGCGCCAGCAGCTCGGGGGACAGGGCCTCACCCCTCCACTTT. Amino acids: CASSSGDRASPLHF.

The chain is built from TRBV4-1 and TRBJ2-7; 7 nucleotides agree with TRBD1. Germline CDR1 is MGHRA and CDR2 is YSYEKL. V lost 1 base, J lost 7 bases, and 4 bases stayed unmatched. The CDR3 contains 13 residues. CDR3 nucleotides: TGCGCCAGCAGCCAAGGGATACAGGGGGAGCAGTACTTC. Amino acid sequence: CASSQGIQGEQYF.